The 26 T cell receptor delta chains listed next were all sequenced from one sample in a study of human gamma delta and Vdelta1 T cells (dated by TCRdb to the late 2010s). Libraries came from PCR. Reads for this sample came from an Illumina MiSeq. With CATT, TCRdb called clones again from the public reads; duplicate DNA rows were later joined. The sample table lists 13,000 or so delta-chain clones, roughly 50% of them with a count of one. The ten top clones hold roughly 1.6% of the sample. The antigens of these receptors remain unknown. Sequencing was performed on Vdelta1 gamma-delta T cells from blood grown in culture (DOT cells). The label giving this sample's cell subset or site can be read as: Delta One T cells, in vitro expanded/differentiated Vd1+ gamma-delta T cells. These receptors all stem from a human donor in good health.

V usage is TRDV1 and J usage is TRDJ1; 9 nucleotides match TRDD3. Trimming at V came to 3 bases and at J to 1 base, leaving 27 bases not matched to a gene. The CDR3 contains 23 residues. Germline CDR1 reads TSWWSYY; CDR2 reads QGS. The CDR3 here is CALGEIGPNFPHSRGIPTDKLIF. CDR3 sequence (DNA): TGTGCTCTTGGGGAGATTGGCCCCAACTTTCCCCACAGCAGGGGGATACCCACCGATAAACTCATCTTT.

The V and J genes are TRDV1 and TRDJ1, with 13 bases fitting TRDD3. The CDR3 length is 25 residues. V shed 1 base and J 8 bases; nucleotides not matched to a gene: 34. The germline V gene has CDR1 TSWWSYY and CDR2 QGS. DNA for the CDR3: TGTGCTCTTGGGGAACGGGCCTTCGGTGCCGTAAACTGGGGGATACGCTCTTCCAAAGACGCAAAACTCATCTTT. As protein: CALGERAFGAVNWGIRSSKDAKLIF.

This clone was counted a few times. The chain is built from TRAV29/DV5 and TRDJ1; TRDD3 aligns across 8 bases. Trimming removed 0 bases from V and 2 bases from J; junction bases left unmatched: 9. The CDR3 contains 16 residues. Germline V gives CDR1 NSMFDY, CDR2 ISSIKDK. The CDR3 DNA sequence: TGTGCAGCAAGCGAGTCTGGGGGACCGATAACCGATAAACTCATCTTT. Its protein product is CAASESGGPITDKLIF.

This clone was counted between two and nine times. The J gene is TRDJ2, the V gene TRDV1, with 11 bases identical to TRDD3. V gave up 2 bases and J gave up 0 bases; unmatched junction bases: 14. The CDR3 is 21 residues long. The germline CDR1 and CDR2 sequences are TSWWSYY and QGS. CDR3 bases: TGTGCTCTTGGGGAAGGCCCAAACTGGGGGATAAGGGTCTCTTTGACAGCACAACTCTTCTTT. Translated: CALGEGPNWGIRVSLTAQLFF.

This sequence joins TRDV1 and TRDJ1; 12 bases are shared with TRDD3. This CDR3 spans 19 amino acids. The V and J ends lost 5 bases and 0 bases, in that order; junction bases with no gene match: 13. CDR1 TSWWSYY and CDR2 QGS come from the germline V gene. The CDR3 reads CALGKFRLGDTDYTDKLIF. The CDR3 DNA follows: TGTGCTCTTGGGAAGTTTCGACTGGGGGATACTGACTACACCGATAAACTCATCTTT.

This sequence joins TRDV1 and TRDJ1, with 12 bases identical to TRDD3. This CDR3 is 20 amino acids long. V lost 2 bases to trimming and J lost 0 bases; unmatched junction nucleotides: 13. CDR1 TSWWSYY and CDR2 QGS come from the germline V gene. As DNA, the CDR3 is TGTGCTCTTGGGGAAGTGTCCCAAACCTGGGGGATACGGAACACCGATAAACTCATCTTT. It encodes CALGEVSQTWGIRNTDKLIF.

This clone occurred a few times. The chain recombines TRDV1 with TRDJ1; TRDD3 matches 10 bases. J lost 3 bases, V lost 4 bases, and 14 bases had no gene match. Germline V gene sequence: CDR1 TSWWSYY, CDR2 QGS. CDR3 size: 18 residues. The chain's CDR3 is CALGASFAHGGYPDKLIF. CDR3 sequence (DNA): TGTGCTCTTGGGGCGAGCTTCGCTCATGGGGGATACCCCGATAAACTCATCTTT.

This clone was observed a few times. This sequence joins TRDV1 and TRDJ1, with 7 bases fitting TRDD3. The germline V gene encodes CDR1 TSWWSYY and CDR2 QGS. The V segment lost 2 bases and the J segment 3 bases; nucleotides outside the gene matches: 9. This CDR3 spans 16 amino acids. The DNA for the CDR3 is TGTGCTCTTGGGGAAATTGGTGGGACTGGGGCCGATAAACTCATCTTT. Protein product: CALGEIGGTGADKLIF.

The chain is built from TRDV1 and TRDJ1, with 9 bases aligning to TRDD2. Trimming at V came to 1 base and at J to 3 bases, leaving 27 bases not matched to a gene. CDR1 and CDR2 (germline): TSWWSYY, QGS. The CDR3 sequence is 23 residues long. The chain's CDR3 is CALGEPSRLPTPGGSWDADKLIF. The DNA for the CDR3 is TGTGCTCTTGGGGAACCCTCGCGCCTTCCTACGCCCGGGGGATCCTGGGACGCCGATAAACTCATCTTT.

The J gene is TRDJ1, the V gene TRDV1; TRDD3 matches at 9 bases. In germline, CDR1 is TSWWSYY, CDR2 QGS. This CDR3 comprises 15 residues. This CDR3 is CALFLWGYGADKLIF. For the CDR3, the DNA is TGTGCCCTCTTTCTATGGGGATACGGGGCCGATAAACTCATCTTT.

This chain uses TRDV1 with TRDJ1; 10 nucleotides agree with TRDD3. CDR1 TSWWSYY and CDR2 QGS come from the germline V gene. V lost 1 base, J lost 11 bases, and 10 bases stayed unmatched. The CDR3 is 15 amino acids. CDR3 in DNA: TGTGCTCTTGGGGAACACCTAAGACTGGGGGATTTTCTCATCTTT. This codes for CALGEHLRLGDFLIF.

This clone appeared a few times. The chain has TRDV1 and TRDJ1; D not resolved. CDR3 length equals 15 residues. V was trimmed by 1 base and J by 0 bases, leaving 9 bases between them. Germline V gene lookup returns CDR1 TSWWSYY and CDR2 QGS. The CDR3 is CALGERAGNTDKLIF. The CDR3 DNA follows: TGTGCTCTTGGGGAACGGGCGGGCAACACCGATAAACTCATCTTT.

This clone was seen only a few times. This rearrangement joins TRDV1 to TRDJ1, with D perhaps TRDD2 or TRDD3 (5 bases each). V lost 5 bases and J 0 bases, leaving 31 bases between the germline ends. The CDR3 extends over 21 amino acids. CDR1 and CDR2 from the germline V gene are TSWWSYY and QGS. The CDR3 sequence is CALGPSPAYVAGMVNTDKLIF. DNA for the CDR3: TGTGCTCTTGGGCCTTCGCCGGCCTACGTGGCAGGGATGGTTAACACCGATAAACTCATCTTT.

This clone was recorded only once. The chain uses TRDV1 and TRDJ1; 11 bases agree with TRDD3. Unmatched junction bases numbered 17, after V lost 3 bases and J lost 2 bases. CDR1 and CDR2 from the germline V gene are TSWWSYY and QGS. The CDR3 covers 20 residues. CDR3 protein: CALGEFLRLDVGDTTDKLIF. As DNA, the CDR3 is TGTGCTCTTGGGGAGTTCCTACGATTAGATGTGGGGGATACGACCGATAAACTCATCTTT.

The chain has TRDV1 and TRDJ1; weak D call: TRDD3 (9 bases). The V gene lost 4 bases and the J gene lost 0 bases, with 42 bases spanning the gap. This CDR3 contains 25 residues. The V gene's germline CDR1 is TSWWSYY and CDR2 QGS. The CDR3 here is CALGARLLPTIRDWGTNLYTDKLIF. CDR3 in DNA: TGTGCTCTTGGGGCCCGATTACTTCCTACAATACGGGACTGGGGGACTAATTTGTACACCGATAAACTCATCTTT.

The chain joins TRDV1 to TRDJ1; 9 bases fit TRDD3. V shed 1 base, J shed 2 bases, and the junction held 35 bases outside the gene matches. The CDR3 runs to 26 residues. Germline CDR1 is TSWWSYY and CDR2 is QGS. The CDR3 nucleotides read TGTGCTCTTGGGGAACCGGAACGTACCGCTAGAACGCAGAAGAGACTGGGGGACCCGGGGACCGATAAACTCATCTTT. It encodes CALGEPERTARTQKRLGDPGTDKLIF.

This clone was found a few times. V gene TRDV1 combines with J gene TRDJ1; a possible D gene is TRDD3 (5 bases). There are 21 residues in the CDR3. Germline lookup yields CDR1 TSWWSYY and CDR2 QGS. Deletions cut 3 bases from V and 0 bases from J, with 29 bases between. CDR3 coding DNA: TGTGCTCTTGGGGAGCATGGACGTACTGGACCCTTTTTCACTTACACCGATAAACTCATCTTT. Protein product: CALGEHGRTGPFFTYTDKLIF.

This chain joins TRDV1 and TRDJ1, with D perhaps given as TRDD2 or TRDD3 (5 bases each). Trimming left V 4 bases short and J 0 bases short, with 21 bases between. Looked up from germline, CDR1 is TSWWSYY and CDR2 is QGS. The CDR3 covers 18 residues. CDR3 residues: CALGADGAYPAYTDKLIF. The CDR3 nucleotides read TGTGCTCTTGGGGCCGATGGGGCCTACCCGGCGTACACCGATAAACTCATCTTT.

This clone appeared a few times. The chain combines TRDV1 with TRDJ4, with 7 bases identical to TRDD3. There are 17 residues in the CDR3. Trimming cost V 7 bases and J 2 bases; bases outside gene matches: 19. CDR1 and CDR2 (germline): TSWWSYY, QGS. This CDR3 reads CALVLKQYWGSARPLIF. The CDR3 nucleotides read TGTGCTCTTGTCCTCAAACAGTACTGGGGATCCGCTAGACCCCTGATCTTT.

This clone came up a few times. The chain carries TRDV1 and TRDJ1, with TRDD3 matching 13 bases. V shed 0 bases and J 0 bases; nucleotides not matched to a gene: 19. The germline gives CDR1 TSWWSYY, CDR2 QGS. This CDR3 has 23 residues. CDR3 bases: TGTGCTCTTGGGGAACTTCCTAATCCTAATACTGGGGGATACGCCCCAGACACCGATAAACTCATCTTT. Amino acid sequence: CALGELPNPNTGGYAPDTDKLIF.

This clone was detected only a few times. The V and J genes are TRDV1 and TRDJ1; 8 nucleotides match TRDD3. Germline V gene data show CDR1 as TSWWSYY and CDR2 as QGS. V lost 4 bases, J lost 1 base, and 14 bases stayed unmatched. The CDR3 loop spans 18 amino acids. Written as DNA, the CDR3 is TGTGCTCTTGGGGCCCTAGTAAGGGGGGGGATAACCACCGATAAACTCATCTTT. It specifies CALGALVRGGITTDKLIF.

The chain is built from TRDV1 and TRDJ1, with a possible D match to TRDD3 (6 bases). CDR3 length equals 22 residues. Trimming stripped 0 bases from V and 5 bases from J, with 34 bases between. From germline, CDR1 is TSWWSYY and CDR2 QGS. The CDR3 loop is CALGELGSAISVYGDHRDKLIF. For the CDR3, the DNA is TGTGCTCTTGGGGAACTTGGCTCGGCCATCTCAGTATACGGGGATCACCGGGATAAACTCATCTTT.

In its sample, this clone was seen a few times. The genes are TRDV1 and TRDJ1; 11 bases agree with TRDD3. V trimming: 2 bases; J trimming: 2 bases; junction bases outside the gene matches: 7. Germline assignment: CDR1 TSWWSYY and CDR2 QGS. The CDR3 loop spans 17 amino acids. CDR3 loop: CALGERLGDTPTDKLIF. In nucleotides, the CDR3 is TGTGCTCTTGGGGAAAGGTTGGGGGATACGCCGACCGATAAACTCATCTTT.

The chain is built from TRDV1 and TRDJ1, with D perhaps TRDD3 (6 bases). The germline V gene has CDR1 TSWWSYY and CDR2 QGS. V was cut by 3 bases and J by 2 bases, with 25 bases left in between. The CDR3 contains 19 residues. DNA for the CDR3: TGTGCTCTTGGGGACTCCTCTATTCCCGCGGGGGAGCCTACCGATAAACTCATCTTT. Its protein product is CALGDSSIPAGEPTDKLIF.

The chain has TRDV1 and TRDJ1, with TRDD3 identical over 9 bases. The V gene's germline CDR1 is TSWWSYY and CDR2 QGS. The V and J ends lost 0 bases and 0 bases, in that order; junction bases with no gene match: 8. The CDR3 sequence is 18 residues long. This CDR3 is CALGELCTGGGYTDKLIF. The CDR3 coding sequence is TGTGCTCTTGGGGAACTCTGTACTGGGGGAGGTTACACCGATAAACTCATCTTT.

The gene calls are TRDV1 and TRDJ1; 13 positions agree with TRDD3. The CDR3 runs 17 residues. The V and J ends lost 2 bases and 4 bases, in that order; junction bases with no gene match: 7. Germline V CDR1 and CDR2: TSWWSYY, QGS. The DNA for the CDR3 is TGTGCTCTTGGGGAAGACCTACTGGGGGATACGATCGATAAACTCATCTTT. Amino acids: CALGEDLLGDTIDKLIF.